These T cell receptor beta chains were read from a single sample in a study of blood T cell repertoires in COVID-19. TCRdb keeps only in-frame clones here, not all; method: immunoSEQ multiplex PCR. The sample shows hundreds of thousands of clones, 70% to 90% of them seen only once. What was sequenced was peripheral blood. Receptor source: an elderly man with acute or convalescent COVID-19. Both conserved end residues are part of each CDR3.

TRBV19	CASRDRGLPDTQYF
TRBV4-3	CASSQDGTGGTEAFF
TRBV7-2	CASSLSGSYNEQFF
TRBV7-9	CASSRPEGDLTF
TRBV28	CASSLNTHSNQPQHF
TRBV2	CADTLGQGARTYTF
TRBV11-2	CASSPTPDTQYF
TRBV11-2	CASSLEGGVNTEAFF
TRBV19	CASSRAGQPNYGYTF
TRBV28	CASSTRVNEQFF
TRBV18	CASSPRGQINTGELFF
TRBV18	CASSSGSGTQDTQYF
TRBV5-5	CASSKGLAGQTNTGELFF
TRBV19	CASSIDRFGGIAKNIQYF
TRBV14	CASSLTGFPNSPLHF
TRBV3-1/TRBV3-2	CASSQGRDWGDVFF
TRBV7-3	CASSADRTNTGELFF
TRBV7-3	CASSLAGPHEQYF
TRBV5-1	CASSQRGGSSYEQYF
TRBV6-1	CASSAGRPPGGYGYTF
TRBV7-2	CASSRDRNSNQPQHF
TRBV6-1	CASSEGQGAREQYF
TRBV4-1	CASRTLTGMNSPLHF
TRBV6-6	CASSYSLLAGGNEQFF
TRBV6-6	CASTPDREELFF
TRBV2	CASSLSGFSYNEQFF
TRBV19	CASSHDSAAVSGNTIYF
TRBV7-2	CASSLGRGGAQETQYF
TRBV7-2	CASSFGTGRGTEAFF
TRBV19	CASSIDLGSYGYTF
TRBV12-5	CASGLVQTGGPYNEQFF
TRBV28	CASSFLVEDNEQFF
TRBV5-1	CASSRTGSGELFF
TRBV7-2	CASSLAPNYGYTF
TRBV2	CASRGGTSGGADEQFF
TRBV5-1	CASSLWTGPYNSPLHF
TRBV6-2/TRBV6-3	CASSLPSPSGTGVVRSNQPQHF
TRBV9	CASTLPQLAGGPQETQYF
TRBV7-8	CASSPRSTGEKSPLHF
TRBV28	CASSIQVSNTEAFF
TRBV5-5	CASSLLGGAGELFF
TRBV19	CASSPGVGREKLFF
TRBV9	CASSVGGAVNQPQHF
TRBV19	CASSIDLREGLFITDTQYF
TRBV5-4	CASSSNIQGRGSPLHF
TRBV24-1	CATSDLAGRANTGELFF
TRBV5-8	CASSPGLGIADTQYF
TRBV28	CASTRAGTGGYEQYF
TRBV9	CASSVVLAGGLDEQFF
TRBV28	CASSIPGHLYGYTF
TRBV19	CASSPLLGETQYF
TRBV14	CASSQGGIPNYGYTF
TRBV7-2	CASSSLSGGAYEQYF